Listed here are 28 T cell receptor beta chains from one sample, sequenced in a study of OX40 agonist ivuxolimab in advanced cancers. The receptor library was made with the immunoSEQ multiplex PCR assay. The source is immuneACCESS, and TCRdb retained only in-frame sequences with V and J called. Part of the clones is not carried over; for the studies checked, unresolved V genes explain less than half of this, and the remainder is unexplained. The sample table shows more than 80,000 clones, and roughly 87% are seen once. The ten top clones hold less than 1.5% of the sample. This sample comprised CD4+ or CD8+ T cells sorted from blood, obtained in a trial of the OX40 agonist ivuxolimab. These receptors originate from an adult with an advanced solid tumor such as melanoma, head and neck, liver or kidney cancer.

The table lists this clone with a few counts. The rearrangement links TRBV4-1 to TRBJ2-2; 8 nucleotides align to TRBD1. Per germline, CDR1 MGHRA and CDR2 YSYEKL. The CDR3 runs to 15 residues. Losses at the gene ends were 4 bases for V and 5 bases for J; bases not matched to a gene: 6. CDR3 sequence: CASSRGQGWTGELFF. CDR3 DNA sequence: TGCGCCAGCAGCCGCGGACAGGGTTGGACCGGGGAGCTGTTTTTT.

The rearrangement joins TRBV27 to TRBJ1-1; D not resolved. Germline lookup yields CDR1 MNHEY and CDR2 SMNVEV (reference sequence). V dropped 6 bases and J dropped 6 bases, with 11 bases sitting between them. The CDR3 sequence is 12 residues long. CDR3 sequence reads: CASRPREPEAFF. The DNA of the CDR3 is TGTGCCAGCAGACCTCGGGAACCTGAAGCTTTCTTT.

The V call is TRBV7-2, the J call TRBJ2-1; 8 bases fit TRBD1. This CDR3 spans 14 amino acids. The germline V gene encodes CDR1 SGHTA and CDR2 FQGNSA. V shed 8 bases, J shed 8 bases, and the junction held 11 bases outside the gene matches. DNA of the CDR3: TGTGCCAGCGCAGGGACAGGCCGGCAATATGAGCAGTTCTTC. Its protein product is CASAGTGRQYEQFF.

V and J are TRBV10-3 and TRBJ2-2, with 11 bases identical to TRBD2. V was clipped by 2 bases and J by 7 bases; unmatched bases: 6. CDR3 length: 16 residues. From germline, CDR1 is ENHRY and CDR2 SYGVKD. The CDR3, as DNA: TGTGCCATCAGTGAGACTAGCGGGAGAGGCGGCGGGGAGCTGTTTTTT. Its translation: CAISETSGRGGGELFF.

The chain recombines TRBV7-9 with TRBJ2-7; 8 nucleotides agree with TRBD1. Looked up from germline, CDR1 is SEHNR and CDR2 is FQNEAQ (reference sequence). The CDR3 contains 18 residues. Trimming removed 1 base from V and 0 bases from J; junction bases left unmatched: 11. The CDR3 region is CASSLVSGGTGFSYEQYF. The CDR3 DNA follows: TGTGCCAGCAGCTTAGTCTCGGGTGGGACAGGATTCTCCTACGAGCAGTACTTC.

This chain connects TRBV2 to TRBJ1-4; D might be TRBD1 (6 bases). Trimming cost V 8 bases and J 8 bases, with 18 bases left between them. Germline CDR1 is SNHLY and CDR2 is FYNNEI. This CDR3 has 14 amino acids. The CDR3 is CASGGGAISEKLFF. The CDR3 region has the DNA TGTGCCAGCGGGGGCGGGGCAATTAGCGAAAAACTGTTTTTT.

This chain links TRBV6-1 with TRBJ2-4; 9 positions agree with TRBD1. Per the germline V gene, CDR1 is MNHNS and CDR2 is SASEGT. This CDR3 spans 14 amino acids. With 5 bases clipped from V and 8 bases from J, the junction kept 7 bases outside the gene matches. The CDR3 here is CASSKQGAVHIQYF. CDR3 coding DNA: TGTGCCAGCAGTAAACAGGGGGCTGTGCACATTCAGTACTTC.

This chain uses TRBV6-1 with TRBJ2-3; D is unresolved. The V and J ends lost 5 bases and 0 bases respectively, with 9 bases between them. CDR1 is MNHNS, CDR2 SASEGT, per germline. The CDR3 is 14 amino acids. This chain's CDR3 is CASSTTYSTDTQYF. The CDR3 region has the DNA TGTGCCAGCAGTACTACATATAGCACAGATACGCAGTATTTT.

The chain combines TRBV19 with TRBJ2-5; 9 bases are a match to TRBD2. CDR3 length: 16 residues. Germline-derived CDR1 and CDR2 are LNHDA and SQIVND (reference sequence). V trimming: 4 bases; J trimming: 5 bases; junction bases outside the gene matches: 11. The CDR3 reads CASSKLELAGRETQYF. The CDR3 bases are TGTGCCAGTAGTAAATTGGAACTAGCGGGTCGGGAGACCCAGTACTTC.

This rearrangement joins TRBV28 to TRBJ1-3; 9 bases fit TRBD1. With 4 bases clipped from V and 2 bases from J, the junction kept 6 bases outside the gene matches. Looked up from germline, CDR1 is MDHEN and CDR2 is SYDVKM. This CDR3 has 16 residues. The chain's CDR3 is CASSSSQGAPGNTIYF. Written as DNA, the CDR3 is TGTGCCAGCAGTTCATCACAGGGGGCTCCTGGAAACACCATATATTTT. The full variable domain, with the rest looked up from reference TRBV28 and TRBJ1-3, is DVKVTQSSRYLVKRTGEKVFLECVQDMDHENMFWYRQDPGLGLRLIYFSYDVKMKEKGDIPEGYSVSREKKERFSLILESASTNQTSMYLCASSSSQGAPGNTIYFGEGSWLTVV.

This clone occurred once. The rearrangement uses TRBV9 and TRBJ2-7; D possibly corresponds to TRBD1 (6 bases). V lost 4 bases to trimming and J lost 4 bases, with 24 bases between them. Germline V gives CDR1 SGDLS, CDR2 YYNGEE. This CDR3 region has 17 residues. CDR3 protein: CASSPRRAGERVYEQYF. DNA for the CDR3: TGTGCCAGCAGCCCCCGGCGGGCAGGGGAAAGGGTTTACGAGCAGTACTTC.

The chain recombines TRBV5-1 with TRBJ1-3; D is unresolved. The CDR3 runs to 16 residues. V gave up 0 bases and J gave up 2 bases, with 12 bases separating them. The V gene's germline CDR1 is SGHRS and CDR2 YFSETQ. CDR3 sequence: CASSLGATGTGNTIYF. Written as DNA, the CDR3 is TGCGCCAGCAGCTTGGGGGCCACGGGGACTGGAAACACCATATATTTT.

V and J are TRBV10-3 and TRBJ2-2; D perhaps matches TRBD2 (5 bases). Germline V CDR1 and CDR2: ENHRY, SYGVKD. CDR3 length: 15 residues. Trimming stripped 10 bases from V and 3 bases from J, with 18 bases between. The CDR3 loop reads CATSPGKEYTGELFF. The CDR3 coding sequence is TGTGCCACTAGTCCGGGAAAGGAATACACCGGGGAGCTGTTTTTT.

This clone was seen just once. The chain is built from TRBV6-1 and TRBJ1-2; the D gene is possibly TRBD1 (5 bases). Germline lookup yields CDR1 MNHNS and CDR2 SASEGT. V was trimmed by 3 bases and J by 6 bases, leaving 8 bases between them. This CDR3 has 12 amino acids. Written as DNA, the CDR3 is TGTGCCAGCAGTGAGAGGACAAATGGCTACACCTTC. It codes for CASSERTNGYTF.

This chain joins TRBV18 and TRBJ1-2; D is perhaps TRBD1 (6 bases). CDR3 size: 14 residues. CDR1 is KGHSH, CDR2 LQKENI, per germline. V was pared by 2 bases and J by 0 bases, with 7 bases between. CDR3 sequence reads: CASSPAGANYGYTF. The CDR3 DNA is TGTGCCAGCTCACCAGCAGGGGCTAACTATGGCTACACCTTC.

This rearrangement joins TRBV18 to TRBJ1-1; D is unclear. CDR3 length: 13 residues. V was clipped by 3 bases and J by 1 base, with 6 bases between them. Germline loops: CDR1 KGHSH, CDR2 LQKENI. The CDR3 DNA sequence: TGTGCCAGCTCACCTTTGGGGAACACTGAAGCTTTCTTT. Encoded protein: CASSPLGNTEAFF. Full variable domain (missing parts from reference TRBV18 and TRBJ1-1): NAGVMQNPRHLVRRRGQEARLRCSPMKGHSHVYWYRQLPEEGLKFMVYLQKENIIDESGMPKERFSAEFPKEGPSILRIQQVVRGDSAAYFCASSPLGNTEAFFGQGTRLTVV.

The chain couples TRBV7-2 to TRBJ2-5; 12 bases align to TRBD2. This CDR3 is 18 amino acids long. Germline CDR1 is SGHTA and CDR2 is FQGNSA. V shed 0 bases, J shed 5 bases, and the junction held 10 bases outside the gene matches. DNA of the CDR3: TGTGCCAGCAGCTTAGCCTCTAGCGGGGGGGCCGGTAGGGAGACCCAGTACTTC. Its translation: CASSLASSGGAGRETQYF.

The V and J genes are TRBV5-6 and TRBJ1-1; possibly TRBD1 for D (5 bases). The CDR3 is 13 amino acids. Trimming took off 0 bases at V and 7 bases at J, with 10 bases between the two ends. The V gene's germline CDR1 is SGHDT and CDR2 YYEEEE. For the CDR3, the DNA is TGTGCCAGCAGCTTGGAGGGGCGGGGTGAAGCTTTCTTT. Amino acid sequence: CASSLEGRGEAFF.

The chain recombines TRBV6-6 with TRBJ2-3; TRBD2 aligns across 12 bases. V lost 6 bases to trimming and J lost 6 bases; unmatched junction nucleotides: 7. The CDR3 consists of 15 residues. Germline CDR1 and CDR2: MNHNY and SVGAGI (reference sequence). CDR3 in amino acids: CASSRLAGVRDTQYF. The CDR3 DNA is TGTGCCAGCAGCCGACTAGCGGGGGTCCGGGATACGCAGTATTTT.

The chain combines TRBV6-6 with TRBJ1-5; D possibly corresponds to TRBD1 (5 bases). Trimming took off 4 bases at V and 8 bases at J, with 12 bases between the two ends. In germline, CDR1 is MNHNY, CDR2 SVGAGI (reference sequence). This CDR3 region has 13 residues. CDR3 DNA: TGTGCCAGCAGTTTACAGGCTTCCAAGCCCCAGCATTTT. Its protein is CASSLQASKPQHF.

In this sample, this clone turned up once. This chain links TRBV30 with TRBJ1-2; D unclear. CDR3 length: 13 amino acids. Between the trimmed V and J ends, which lost 5 bases and 4 bases, there was a span of 14 bases. Germline CDR1 and CDR2: GTSNPN and SVGIG (reference sequence). The CDR3 sequence: CAWGREGSYGYTF. For the CDR3, the DNA is TGTGCCTGGGGTCGAGAGGGAAGCTATGGCTACACCTTC.

The chain employs TRBV2 and TRBJ2-2; 11 nucleotides match TRBD2. Germline V gene sequence: CDR1 SNHLY, CDR2 FYNNEI. The CDR3 consists of 15 residues. Trimming cost V 6 bases and J 7 bases; bases outside gene matches: 7. The CDR3 loop is CASRPGTSGYGELFF. DNA for the CDR3: TGTGCCAGCAGACCCGGGACTAGCGGTTACGGGGAGCTGTTTTTT.

V gene TRBV29-1 combines with J gene TRBJ2-3, with TRBD2 matching 10 bases. CDR1 and CDR2 (germline): SQVTM, ANQGSEA. The length of the CDR3 is 14 residues. Unmatched junction bases numbered 4, after V lost 5 bases and J lost 2 bases. The CDR3 region is CSVLAGVITDTQYF. The CDR3, as DNA: TGCAGCGTTCTAGCGGGAGTAATCACAGATACGCAGTATTTT.

The J gene is TRBJ1-3, the V gene TRBV9, with TRBD1 identical over 9 bases. After removal of 4 bases from V and 0 bases from J, the junction contained 14 bases not matched to a gene. Germline values: CDR1 SGDLS, CDR2 YYNGEE. The CDR3 covers 19 residues. For the CDR3, the DNA is TGTGCCAGCAGCTCCGGCTGGACAGGGGCTGCGAGCTCTGGAAACACCATATATTTT. Translating it yields CASSSGWTGAASSGNTIYF.

The gene calls are TRBV10-2 and TRBJ1-1, with D possibly matching TRBD1 (5 bases). V dropped 6 bases and J dropped 8 bases, with 13 bases sitting between them. The CDR3 covers 12 residues. Germline CDR1 is WSHSY and CDR2 is SAAADI. The CDR3 loop reads CASRGPSREAFF. CDR3 DNA: TGCGCCAGCAGGGGGCCCTCCAGGGAAGCTTTCTTT.

This chain connects TRBV10-1 to TRBJ2-4; D unclear. The CDR3 covers 14 residues. Germline CDR1 is WNHNN and CDR2 is SYGVQD (reference sequence). Trimming cost V 0 bases and J 5 bases, with 8 bases left between them. The CDR3 loop is CASSESNHENIQYF. The CDR3, as DNA: TGCGCCAGCAGTGAGTCGAACCATGAAAACATTCAGTACTTC.

The table lists this clone with a count of one. The chain has TRBV6-1 and TRBJ2-7; 11 positions match TRBD1. CDR3 size: 15 residues. V lost 6 bases, J lost 2 bases, and 6 bases stayed unmatched. Germline CDR1 MNHNS, CDR2 SASEGT. CDR3 loop: CASSLRDRGTYEQYF. The CDR3 nucleotides read TGTGCCAGCAGCCTCCGGGACAGGGGGACCTACGAGCAGTACTTC.

The chain combines TRBV5-4 with TRBJ2-3, with D perhaps given as TRBD1 or TRBD2 (5 bases each). The CDR3 runs to 12 residues. V was clipped by 3 bases and J by 4 bases, with 6 bases between them. Germline loops: CDR1 SGHNT, CDR2 YYREEE (reference sequence). CDR3 bases: TGTGCCAGCAGCTGGGACCCAGATACGCAGTATTTT. It yields the protein CASSWDPDTQYF.